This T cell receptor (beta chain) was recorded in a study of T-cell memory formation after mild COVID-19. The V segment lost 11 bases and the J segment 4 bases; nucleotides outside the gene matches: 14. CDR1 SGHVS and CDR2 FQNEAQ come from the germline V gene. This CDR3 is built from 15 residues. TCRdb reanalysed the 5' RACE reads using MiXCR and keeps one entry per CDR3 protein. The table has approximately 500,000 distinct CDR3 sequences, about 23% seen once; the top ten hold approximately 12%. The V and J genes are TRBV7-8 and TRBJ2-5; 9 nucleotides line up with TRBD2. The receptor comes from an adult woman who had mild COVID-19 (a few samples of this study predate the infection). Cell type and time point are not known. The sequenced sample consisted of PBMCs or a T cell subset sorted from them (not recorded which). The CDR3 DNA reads TGTGCCGGAAAAGACTCGCGGGGGGGCTTAGAGACCCAGTACTTC. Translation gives CAGKDSRGGLETQYF.